A selection of T cell receptor beta chains follows, all from one sample in a study of blood T cell repertoires in COVID-19. Generated by immunoSEQ multiplex PCR, the TCRdb table keeps only in-frame clones and is missing some. The table shows some 110,000 clones, with around 80% occurring only once. Sequencing input: peripheral blood. These receptors originate from a man aged 65 to 85 with active or convalescent COVID-19. CDR3s include the opening cysteine and the closing phenylalanine or tryptophan. The order of the fields is V gene, clone size, J gene, D gene, CDR3 DNA, CDR3 protein. The D gene is left open where the match is weak. Clone size, where shown, is once, few, many, or a class for clones that have expanded.

v_gene: TRBV11-2
abundance: .
j_gene: TRBJ1-4
d_gene: .
CDR3nt: TGTGCCAGCAGCTTAGATGGAGCGGTAAATGAAAAACTGTTTTTT
CDR3aa: CASSLDGAVNEKLFF

v_gene: TRBV28
abundance: .
j_gene: TRBJ2-7
d_gene: TRBD2
CDR3nt: TGTGCCAGCAGTCTCCCTTCCGGGAGCGGGAGGGCCACCTACGAGCAGTACTTC
CDR3aa: CASSLPSGSGRATYEQYF

v_gene: TRBV27
abundance: .
j_gene: TRBJ2-7
d_gene: TRBD1
CDR3nt: TGTGCCAGCAGTATTGGGACAGGGGCCTACGAGCAGTACTTC
CDR3aa: CASSIGTGAYEQYF

v_gene: TRBV7-8
abundance: few
j_gene: TRBJ1-3
d_gene: .
CDR3nt: TGTGCCAGCAGCTTAGCCGACAGTGGTCCAGGAAACACCATATATTTT
CDR3aa: CASSLADSGPGNTIYF

v_gene: TRBV11-3
abundance: .
j_gene: TRBJ2-5
d_gene: TRBD1
CDR3nt: TGTGCCAGCAGCGAGGGACAGGGGGGGCGGGAGACCCAGTACTTC
CDR3aa: CASSEGQGGRETQYF

v_gene: TRBV11-3
abundance: few
j_gene: TRBJ1-3
d_gene: .
CDR3nt: TGTGCCAGCAGCTTAGCACAGGGTGGAAACACCATATATTTT
CDR3aa: CASSLAQGGNTIYF

v_gene: TRBV11-3
abundance: .
j_gene: TRBJ2-2
d_gene: .
CDR3nt: TGTGCCAGCAGCACACGGACGGGATCTGCGGGGGAGCTGTTTTTT
CDR3aa: CASSTRTGSAGELFF

v_gene: TRBV7-9
abundance: .
j_gene: TRBJ1-3
d_gene: TRBD1
CDR3nt: TGTGCCAGCAGCTTATCCGGACAGGTGAACTCTGGAAACACCATATATTTT
CDR3aa: CASSLSGQVNSGNTIYF

v_gene: TRBV7-8
abundance: .
j_gene: TRBJ1-2
d_gene: .
CDR3nt: TGTGCCAGCAGCAGTACAGGGTATGGCTACACCTTC
CDR3aa: CASSSTGYGYTF

v_gene: TRBV25-1
abundance: .
j_gene: TRBJ1-1
d_gene: .
CDR3nt: TGTGCCAGCACCCGAGGGAGGGGATACACTGAAGCTTTCTTT
CDR3aa: CASTRGRGYTEAFF

v_gene: TRBV6-6
abundance: once
j_gene: TRBJ1-2
d_gene: .
CDR3nt: TGTGCCAGCAGAGAACAGGGCTTGGATGGCTACACCTTC
CDR3aa: CASREQGLDGYTF

v_gene: TRBV19
abundance: .
j_gene: TRBJ1-3
d_gene: .
CDR3nt: TGTGCCAGTAGTATAGCGGCGACAGGAGTTGGAAACACCATATATTTT
CDR3aa: CASSIAATGVGNTIYF

v_gene: TRBV5-5
abundance: .
j_gene: TRBJ2-1
d_gene: .
CDR3nt: TGTGCCAGCAGCCCAGGTGGAAACTCCTACAATGAGCAGTTCTTC
CDR3aa: CASSPGGNSYNEQFF

v_gene: TRBV15
abundance: .
j_gene: TRBJ2-7
d_gene: TRBD1
CDR3nt: TGTGCCACCAGCAGCGGGTCAGGGGGCTACGAGCAGTACTTC
CDR3aa: CATSSGSGGYEQYF

v_gene: TRBV25-1
abundance: .
j_gene: TRBJ2-1
d_gene: TRBD2
CDR3nt: TGTGCCAGCAGTGACGCTAGCGGGAGTACTGAGCAGTTCTTC
CDR3aa: CASSDASGSTEQFF

v_gene: TRBV20-1
abundance: .
j_gene: TRBJ1-4
d_gene: .
CDR3nt: TGCAGTGCTAGTCCGTTTGACAGCGAAAAACTGTTTTTT
CDR3aa: CSASPFDSEKLFF

v_gene: TRBV19
abundance: .
j_gene: TRBJ1-1
d_gene: .
CDR3nt: TGTGCCAGTAGCCACGAGATGGGAGGGAGTGAAGCTTTCTTT
CDR3aa: CASSHEMGGSEAFF